Below are 13 T cell receptor beta chains sequenced from a single sample in a study of radiotherapy plus CTLA-4 blockade in lung cancer. The data were produced by immunoSEQ multiplex PCR, yet TCRdb's version contains in-frame clones alone and is incomplete. The table has tens of thousands of clones, under 80% seen once. The sequencing used peripheral blood, collected from a patient treated with radiotherapy plus ipilimumab. These receptors originate from a human donor with non-small cell lung cancer who had a partial response to radiotherapy plus ipilimumab. Some clones in this sample may be carry-over from other donors' samples.

The chain couples TRBV18 to TRBJ1-4; tentatively, D is TRBD1 (5 bases). Germline-derived CDR1 and CDR2 are KGHSH and LQKENI. CDR3 size: 13 residues. The V and J ends lost 3 bases and 5 bases respectively, with 7 bases between them. CDR3 sequence reads: CASSPGLNEKLFF. In DNA, the CDR3 is TGTGCCAGCTCACCGGGACTCAATGAAAAACTGTTTTTT.

The V gene is TRBV9, the J gene TRBJ1-2, with 7 bases that match TRBD1. V lost 3 bases and J lost 4; bases outside the gene matches: 6. Germline V gene data show CDR1 as SGDLS and CDR2 as YYNGEE. The length of the CDR3 is 14 residues. The chain's CDR3 is CASSATGRSYGYTF. Here the CDR3 DNA reads TGTGCCAGCAGCGCGACAGGGAGGAGCTATGGCTACACCTTC. Full variable domain (missing parts from reference TRBV9 and TRBJ1-2): DSGVTQTPKHLITATGQRVTLRCSPRSGDLSVYWYQQSLDQGLQFLIQYYNGEERAKGNILERFSAQQFPDLHSELNLSSLELGDSALYFCASSATGRSYGYTFGSGTRLTVV.

V and J are TRBV14 and TRBJ1-4, with D unresolved. Trimming stripped 1 base from V and 8 bases from J, with 11 bases between. CDR3 length: 14 amino acids. Germline values: CDR1 SGHDN, CDR2 FVKESK. The CDR3 spells CASSQGRKAEKLFF. CDR3 nucleotide sequence: TGTGCCAGCAGCCAAGGTCGTAAAGCGGAAAAACTGTTTTTT.

This chain connects TRBV7-2 to TRBJ1-3, with D possibly TRBD1 on 6 matching bases. This CDR3 is 16 amino acids long. V lost 3 bases, J lost 5 bases, and 17 bases lay in between. Germline V lookup: CDR1 SGHTA, CDR2 FQGNSA. The chain's CDR3 is CASSFGGSWLRNTIYF. CDR3 bases: TGTGCCAGCAGCTTTGGGGGCTCTTGGTTAAGAAACACCATATATTTT.

The V gene is TRBV6-1, the J gene TRBJ2-1; D gene ambiguous. This CDR3 is built from 12 residues. The V gene lost 1 base and the J gene lost 9 bases, with 7 bases spanning the gap. Germline CDR1 MNHNS, CDR2 SASEGT. Here the CDR3 DNA reads TGTGCCAGCAGTGAAGGTGGCTTTGAGCAGTTCTTC. This sequence encodes CASSEGGFEQFF.

This clone was seen only a few times. V and J are TRBV19 and TRBJ1-6, with D tentatively TRBD1 (6 bases). Trimming took 5 bases from V and 2 from J, leaving 25 bases between them. CDR1 is LNHDA, CDR2 SQIVND, per germline (reference sequence). The CDR3 has 20 amino acids. The DNA for the CDR3 is TGTGCCAGTAGTCCCTCACGGGGGGGGCGTAAGCTCGCCTATAATTCACCCCTCCACTTT. Amino acids: CASSPSRGGRKLAYNSPLHF.

This chain uses TRBV11-2 with TRBJ2-7; maybe TRBD1 (5 bases). The germline CDR1 and CDR2 sequences are SGHAT and FQNNGV. V was trimmed by 3 bases and J by 0 bases, leaving 12 bases between them. The length of the CDR3 is 15 residues. The CDR3 sequence: CASSFSTVSSYEQYF. CDR3 sequence (DNA): TGTGCCAGCAGCTTTTCGACAGTGAGCTCCTACGAGCAGTACTTC.

The V call is TRBV30, the J call TRBJ2-3; 10 bases are a match to TRBD2. This CDR3 is 16 amino acids long. Germline V lookup: CDR1 GTSNPN, CDR2 SVGIG (reference sequence). J gave up 8 bases and V 1 base, and 12 bases lay outside the gene matches. The CDR3 region has the DNA TGTGCCTGGAGTGAATCTCTAGCGGGAGAAGGGGGTACGCAGTATTTT. This codes for CAWSESLAGEGGTQYF.

This clone was seen only a few times. This sequence joins TRBV9 and TRBJ1-3; 7 bases agree with TRBD1. The V segment lost 1 base and the J segment 0 bases; nucleotides outside the gene matches: 4. The germline CDR1 and CDR2 sequences are SGDLS and YYNGEE. The CDR3 is 16 residues long. CDR3 DNA: TGTGCCAGCAGCGTACAGGGGGGAAACTCTGGAAACACCATATATTTT. This codes for CASSVQGGNSGNTIYF. The full variable domain, rest sourced from reference TRBV9 and TRBJ1-3, is DSGVTQTPKHLITATGQRVTLRCSPRSGDLSVYWYQQSLDQGLQFLIQYYNGEERAKGNILERFSAQQFPDLHSELNLSSLELGDSALYFCASSVQGGNSGNTIYFGEGSWLTVV.

The chain joins TRBV5-3 to TRBJ2-3; weak D call: TRBD2 (6 bases). TRBV5-3 is sorted into the ORF group, with uncertain function. V gave up 9 bases and J gave up 3 bases, with 11 bases separating them. CDR3 length: 12 amino acids. CDR3 sequence: CANWAGTDTQYF. In nucleotides, the CDR3 is TGTGCCAATTGGGCGGGGACAGATACGCAGTATTTT.

This chain joins TRBV5-4 and TRBJ2-7, with TRBD1 matching over 9 bases. CDR1 and CDR2 (germline): SGHNT, YYREEE (reference sequence). The V gene end was trimmed by 4 bases and the J gene end by 1 base; junction bases not matched to a gene: 6. The CDR3 is 15 amino acids. CDR3 DNA: TGTGCCAGCAGCCAAACGACAGGGGGATCCTACGAGCAGTACTTC. Protein: CASSQTTGGSYEQYF.

The chain is built from TRBV28 and TRBJ2-1; 15 bases are shared with TRBD2. The V gene's germline CDR1 is MDHEN and CDR2 SYDVKM. This CDR3 is 15 amino acids long. With 6 bases clipped from V and 5 bases from J, the junction kept 2 bases outside the gene matches. CDR3 in amino acids: CASSRTSGGDNEQFF. The CDR3 nucleotides are TGTGCCAGCAGCCGGACTAGCGGGGGGGACAATGAGCAGTTCTTC.

The chain has TRBV19 and TRBJ2-4, with a weak D call TRBD1 (5 bases). The length of the CDR3 is 15 residues. Germline assignment: CDR1 LNHDA and CDR2 SQIVND (reference sequence). V was pared by 5 bases and J by 5 bases, with 16 bases between. Here the CDR3 reads CASSGQGSYENIQYF. In DNA form, the CDR3 reads TGTGCCAGTAGTGGGCAGGGCAGCTACGAAAACATTCAGTACTTC.